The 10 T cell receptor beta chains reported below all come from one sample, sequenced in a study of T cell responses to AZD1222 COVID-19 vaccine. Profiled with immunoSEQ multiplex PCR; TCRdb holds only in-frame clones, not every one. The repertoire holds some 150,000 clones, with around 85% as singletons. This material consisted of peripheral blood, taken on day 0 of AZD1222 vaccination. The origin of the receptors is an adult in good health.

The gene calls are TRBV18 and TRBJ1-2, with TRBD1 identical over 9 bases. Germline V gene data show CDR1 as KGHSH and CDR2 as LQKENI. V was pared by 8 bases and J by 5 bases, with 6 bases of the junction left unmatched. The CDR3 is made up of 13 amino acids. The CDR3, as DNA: TGTGCCAGCCGGGACAGGGCCCTATATGGCTACACCTTC. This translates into CASRDRALYGYTF.

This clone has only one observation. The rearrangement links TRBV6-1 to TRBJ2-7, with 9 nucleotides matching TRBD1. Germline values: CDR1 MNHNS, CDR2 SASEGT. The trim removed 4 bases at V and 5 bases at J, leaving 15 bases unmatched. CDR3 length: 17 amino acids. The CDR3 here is CASSAGVGTGMGNEQYF. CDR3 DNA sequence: TGTGCCAGCAGTGCGGGGGTCGGGACAGGGATGGGGAACGAGCAGTACTTC.

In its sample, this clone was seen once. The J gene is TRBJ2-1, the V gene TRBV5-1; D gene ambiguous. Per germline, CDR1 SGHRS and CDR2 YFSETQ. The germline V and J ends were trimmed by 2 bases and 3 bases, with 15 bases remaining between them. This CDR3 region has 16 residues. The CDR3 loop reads CASSFGEDAIYNEQFF. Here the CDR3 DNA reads TGCGCCAGCAGCTTTGGTGAGGACGCCATCTACAATGAGCAGTTCTTC. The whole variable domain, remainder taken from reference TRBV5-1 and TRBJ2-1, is KAGVTQTPRYLIKTRGQQVTLSCSPISGHRSVSWYQQTPGQGLQFLFEYFSETQRNKGNFPGRFSGRQFSNSRSEMNVSTLELGDSALYLCASSFGEDAIYNEQFFGPGTRLTVL.

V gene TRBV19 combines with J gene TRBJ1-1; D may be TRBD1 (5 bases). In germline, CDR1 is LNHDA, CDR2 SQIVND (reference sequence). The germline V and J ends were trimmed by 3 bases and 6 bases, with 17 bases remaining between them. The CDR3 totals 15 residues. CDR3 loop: CASSIEWGLIAEAFF. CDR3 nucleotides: TGTGCCAGTAGTATTGAGTGGGGGTTGATCGCTGAAGCTTTCTTT. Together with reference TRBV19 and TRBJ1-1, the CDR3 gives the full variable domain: DGGITQSPKYLFRKEGQNVTLSCEQNLNHDAMYWYRQDPGQGLRLIYYSQIVNDFQKGDIAEGYSVSREKKESFPLTVTSAQKNPTAFYLCASSIEWGLIAEAFFGQGTRLTVV.

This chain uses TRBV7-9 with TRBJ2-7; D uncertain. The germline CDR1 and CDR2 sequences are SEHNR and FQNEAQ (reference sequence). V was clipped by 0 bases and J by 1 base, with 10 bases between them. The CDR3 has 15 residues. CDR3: CASSLADSTSYEQYF. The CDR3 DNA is TGTGCCAGCAGCTTAGCTGATTCGACATCCTACGAGCAGTACTTC.

This chain's CDR3 is CASSPGSSYNEQFF. Written as DNA, the CDR3 is TGTGCCAGCAGCCCGGGGAGCTCCTACAATGAGCAGTTCTTC. The chain links TRBV3-1 (or the pseudogene TRBV3-2) to TRBJ2-1; TRBD2 might be the D (5 bases). CDR3 size: 14 residues. V lost 4 bases, J lost 0 bases, and 7 bases lay in between. The germline V gene has CDR1 LGHDT and CDR2 YNNKEL (reference sequence).

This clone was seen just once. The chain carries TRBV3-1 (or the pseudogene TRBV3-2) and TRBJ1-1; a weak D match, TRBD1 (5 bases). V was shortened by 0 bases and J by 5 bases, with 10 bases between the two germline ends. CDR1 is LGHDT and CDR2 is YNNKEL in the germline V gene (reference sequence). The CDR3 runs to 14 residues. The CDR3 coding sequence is TGTGCCAGCAGCCAAGACCGGGGGGGGACTGAAGCTTTCTTT. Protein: CASSQDRGGTEAFF.

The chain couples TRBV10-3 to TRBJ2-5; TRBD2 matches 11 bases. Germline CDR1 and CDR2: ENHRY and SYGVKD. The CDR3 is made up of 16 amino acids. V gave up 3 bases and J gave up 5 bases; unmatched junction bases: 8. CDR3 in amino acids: CAISEPRTSGSETQYF. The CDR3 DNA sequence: TGTGCCATCAGTGAACCAAGGACTAGCGGGTCGGAGACCCAGTACTTC.

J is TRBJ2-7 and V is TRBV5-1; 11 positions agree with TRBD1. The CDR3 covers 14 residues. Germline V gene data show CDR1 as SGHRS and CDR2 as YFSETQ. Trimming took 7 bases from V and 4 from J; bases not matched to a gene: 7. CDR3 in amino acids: CASYSGQGAYEQYF. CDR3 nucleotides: TGCGCCAGCTACTCCGGACAGGGGGCTTACGAGCAGTACTTC.

In DNA form, the CDR3 reads TGTGCCAGCAGTGGTAGTAGCGGGGCCGGGGAGCTGTTTTTT. Amino acid sequence: CASSGSSGAGELFF. The chain is built from TRBV6-4 and TRBJ2-2, with 8 bases fitting TRBD2. Germline V CDR1 and CDR2: MRHNA, SNTAGT. The CDR3 is 14 amino acids. V lost 4 bases to trimming and J lost 6 bases; unmatched junction nucleotides: 4.